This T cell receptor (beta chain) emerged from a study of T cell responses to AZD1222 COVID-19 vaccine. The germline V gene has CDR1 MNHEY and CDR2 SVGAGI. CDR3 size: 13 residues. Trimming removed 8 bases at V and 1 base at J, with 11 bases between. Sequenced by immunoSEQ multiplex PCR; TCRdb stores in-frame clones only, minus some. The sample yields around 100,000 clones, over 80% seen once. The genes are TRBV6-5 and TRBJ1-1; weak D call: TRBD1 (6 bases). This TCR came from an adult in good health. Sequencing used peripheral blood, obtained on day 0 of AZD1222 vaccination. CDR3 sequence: CASLGAKNTEAFF. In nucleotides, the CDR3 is TGTGCCAGCCTGGGGGCTAAGAACACTGAAGCTTTCTTT.